The entry that follows covers one T cell receptor beta chain sequence. The germline V gene encodes CDR1 LGHNA and CDR2 YNFKEQ. The CDR3 extends over 16 amino acids. Deletions cut 0 bases from V and 4 bases from J, with 12 bases between. Recruits, aged roughly 18 to 95 years, lived in 20 to 30 US areas. Categorization into cohorts depended on clinical history that participants reported. The data belong to a study of blood T cell repertoires in COVID-19. For the study at large: Whether acute or convalescent, the COVID-19 samples came from the United States, Italy and Spain.

In the authors' methods: From reference gene primer amplification, estimates of nucleated cell counts were derived. The repertoire was sequenced with immunoSEQ multiplex PCR; TCRdb's copy has only in-frame clones and lacks some. The D gene and trimming were derived from the DNA, and the V and J assignments and clone size from that table. The top ten clones hold roughly 0.9% of a sample with a few hundred thousand clones, about 89% of them seen once. Input material: PBMCs or T cells enriched from blood (not recorded which). The rearrangement links TRBV4-2 to TRBJ1-4; tentatively, D is TRBD1 (6 bases). The clonotype was recovered from a woman aged 40 to 49 who had been exposed to COVID-19. CDR3 nucleotides: TGTGCCAGCAGCCAAGACGGACAGCTCCTTAATGAAAAACTGTTTTTT. It yields the protein CASSQDGQLLNEKLFF.